One sample yielded the 5 T cell receptor beta chains listed below, sequenced in a study of immune evolution from preneoplasia to lung adenocarcinoma. Sequenced by immunoSEQ multiplex PCR; TCRdb stores in-frame clones only, minus some. This sample has 5,000 to 6,500 clones; 75% to 80% occur once, and the top ten carry about 2.9%. The sequencing input was FFPE minimally invasive lung adenocarcinoma tissue. The receptor source for this set is a person aged 60-79 years with lung adenocarcinoma.

The rearrangement links TRBV28 to TRBJ1-1, with D possibly TRBD1 on 6 matching bases. Trimming pared 4 bases from V and 3 bases from J, leaving 24 bases between. Germline CDR1 is MDHEN and CDR2 is SYDVKM. The CDR3 totals 18 residues. The CDR3 DNA is TGTGCCAGCAGTTCTTGGGGCAGCCACAAGGGGGAGGACACTGAAGCTTTCTTT. It specifies CASSSWGSHKGEDTEAFF.

The chain employs TRBV14 and TRBJ1-2; 7 bases align to TRBD1. V shed 0 bases, J shed 7 bases, and the junction held 8 bases outside the gene matches. Germline-derived CDR1 and CDR2 are SGHDN and FVKESK. CDR3 length equals 15 residues. CDR3 loop: CASSQDRGGAGGYTF. The CDR3, as DNA: TGTGCCAGCAGCCAAGATCGAGGGGGCGCGGGTGGCTACACCTTC.

The V gene is TRBV5-1, the J gene TRBJ2-3, with 8 bases fitting TRBD2. The ends lost 3 bases at V and 4 bases at J; junction bases unmatched: 7. This CDR3 has 15 residues. Germline V gene lookup returns CDR1 SGHRS and CDR2 YFSETQ. CDR3 in amino acids: CASSWGGGPADTQYF. The CDR3 DNA is TGCGCCAGCAGCTGGGGCGGGGGGCCGGCAGATACGCAGTATTTT.

This sequence joins TRBV28 and TRBJ1-2; the D is unclear. V was pared by 5 bases and J by 3 bases, with 7 bases between. CDR3 length equals 12 residues. Germline lookup yields CDR1 MDHEN and CDR2 SYDVKM. This CDR3 reads CASSKSHYGYTF. DNA for the CDR3: TGTGCCAGCAGTAAGTCCCACTATGGCTACACCTTC.

The CDR3: CASSPIPPTGGRGEQYF. DNA of the CDR3: TGTGCCAGCTCACCAATCCCCCCTACAGGGGGCAGGGGCGAGCAGTACTTC. The chain joins TRBV18 to TRBJ2-7; TRBD1 matches 9 bases. Germline V gives CDR1 KGHSH, CDR2 LQKENI. The CDR3 has 17 residues. V dropped 2 bases and J dropped 6; count of bases not matched to a gene: 14.